The present T cell receptor beta chain was sequenced within a study of regulatory dendritic cells for organ transplantation. Notes on the study in general: Between individuals, the alloreactive memory CD8+ T cell pool differed considerably. Among resting subsets, memory CD8+ cells contained the most alloreactive clonotypes.

Points on this clone: Antigen unknown.

Clones were sequenced by immunoSEQ multiplex PCR, and TCRdb holds only the in-frame ones, with some missing. Among roughly 5,700 clones listed, more than 55% were seen once. Input material: memory CD8+ T cells from blood. Regarding subset: CD45RO+ memory T cells. This TCR was sampled from a human donor in good health.

The DNA for the CDR3 is TGTGCCAGCGGACTTACAGGGATGAACACTGAAGCTTTCTTT. Protein product: CASGLTGMNTEAFF. The V gene is TRBV6-6, the J gene TRBJ1-1, with D maybe TRBD1 (6 bases). Germline CDR1 reads MNHNY; CDR2 reads SVGAGI (reference sequence). This CDR3 spans 14 amino acids. V lost 8 bases, J lost 0 bases, and 13 bases lay in between.